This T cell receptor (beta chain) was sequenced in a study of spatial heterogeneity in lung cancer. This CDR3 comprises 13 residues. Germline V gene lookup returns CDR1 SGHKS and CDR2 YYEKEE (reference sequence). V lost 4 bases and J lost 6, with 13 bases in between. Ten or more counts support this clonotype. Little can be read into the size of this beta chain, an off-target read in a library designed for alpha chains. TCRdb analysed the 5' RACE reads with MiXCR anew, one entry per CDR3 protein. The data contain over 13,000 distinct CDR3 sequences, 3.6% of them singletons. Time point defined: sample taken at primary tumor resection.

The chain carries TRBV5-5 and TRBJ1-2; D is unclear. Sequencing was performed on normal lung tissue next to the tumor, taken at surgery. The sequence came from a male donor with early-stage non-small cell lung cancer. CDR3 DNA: TGTGCCAGCAGCCCCCGCACGGAGGATGGCTACACCTTC. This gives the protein CASSPRTEDGYTF. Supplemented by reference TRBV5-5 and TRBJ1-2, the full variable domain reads DAGVTQSPTHLIKTRGQQVTLRCSPISGHKSVSWYQQVLGQGPQFIFQYYEKEERGRGNFPDRFSARQFPNYSSELNVNALLLGDSALYLCASSPRTEDGYTFGSGTRLTVV.